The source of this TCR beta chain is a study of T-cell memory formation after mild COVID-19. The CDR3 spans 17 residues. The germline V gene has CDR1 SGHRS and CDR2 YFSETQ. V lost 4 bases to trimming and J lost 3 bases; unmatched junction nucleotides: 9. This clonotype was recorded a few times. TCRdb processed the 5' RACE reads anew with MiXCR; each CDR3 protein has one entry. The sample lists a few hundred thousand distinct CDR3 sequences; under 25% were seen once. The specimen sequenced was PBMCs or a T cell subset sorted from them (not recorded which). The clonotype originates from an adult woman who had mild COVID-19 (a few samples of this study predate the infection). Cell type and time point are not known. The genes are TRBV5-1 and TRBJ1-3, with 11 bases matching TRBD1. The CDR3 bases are TGCGCCAGCAGCGGATCCGGGACAGGGGGAAGTGGAAACACCATATATTTT. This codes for CASSGSGTGGSGNTIYF.